The 18 T cell receptor beta chains below were found in one sample sequenced in a study of blood T cell repertoires in COVID-19. TCRdb's copy holds only in-frame clones and misses some; the assay was immunoSEQ multiplex PCR. The sample has about 220,000 clones, 70% to 85% seen once; the top ten hold around 3.4%. The sequenced material came from PBMCs or T cells enriched from blood (not recorded which). Receptors were obtained from a woman between 55 and 75 years old who had recovered from COVID-19.

This clone was counted a single time. The chain couples TRBV5-1 to TRBJ2-5; the match to TRBD2 covers 7 bases. In germline, CDR1 is SGHRS, CDR2 YFSETQ. The CDR3 is made up of 15 amino acids. With 0 bases clipped from V and 2 bases from J, the junction kept 4 bases outside the gene matches. CDR3 bases: TGCGCCAGCAGCTTGGCGGCGGGAGATCAAGAGACCCAGTACTTC. Translated: CASSLAAGDQETQYF.

The J gene is TRBJ2-7, the V gene TRBV10-1, with 16 bases matching TRBD2. CDR1 and CDR2 from the germline V gene are WNHNN and SYGVQD (reference sequence). V lost 0 bases to trimming and J lost 4 bases; unmatched junction nucleotides: 3. The CDR3 contains 17 residues. This CDR3 reads CASSESGTSGRDYEQYF. The CDR3 DNA is TGCGCCAGCAGTGAGTCCGGGACTAGCGGGAGGGATTACGAGCAGTACTTC.

This clone showed up just once. V gene TRBV5-6 combines with J gene TRBJ1-2; no firm D call. V lost 5 bases, J lost 2 bases, and 10 bases lay in between. CDR1 is SGHDT and CDR2 is YYEEEE in the germline V gene. The CDR3 consists of 13 residues. The CDR3 spells CASSLDRNYGYTF. The CDR3 DNA reads as TGTGCCAGCAGTCTAGACCGGAACTATGGCTACACCTTC.

The chain employs TRBV19 and TRBJ1-2, with D possibly TRBD1 on 6 matching bases. Deletions cut 7 bases from V and 0 bases from J, with 12 bases between. The CDR3 length is 14 residues. Germline lookup yields CDR1 LNHDA and CDR2 SQIVND (reference sequence). In DNA form, the CDR3 reads TGTGCCAGTACGCTCAAGGGGGCTAACTATGGCTACACCTTC. Residues: CASTLKGANYGYTF.

The V and J genes are TRBV15 and TRBJ2-2; TRBD2 matches 15 bases. The CDR3 consists of 19 residues. Germline V gene data show CDR1 as LNHNV and CDR2 as YYDKDF (reference sequence). Germline trimming cut 6 bases from V and 6 bases from J; bases unmatched to any gene: 14. The CDR3 bases are TGTGCCACCAGTACTGGACTAGCGGGAGGGCCTAAGAGGGCCGGGGAGCTGTTTTTT. Its protein is CATSTGLAGGPKRAGELFF.

As regards this clone: Distinct nucleotide sequences in the sample also encode this CDR3. The V gene is TRBV5-5, the J gene TRBJ1-4; D gene unclear. This CDR3 contains 13 residues. From germline, CDR1 is SGHKS and CDR2 YYEKEE (reference sequence). V was trimmed by 1 base and J by 8 bases, leaving 9 bases between them. The CDR3 DNA is TGTGCCAGCAGCTTGACGGGAAGGGAAAAACTGTTTTTT. It is translated as CASSLTGREKLFF.

The chain has TRBV6-5 and TRBJ2-4; TRBD2 might be the D (5 bases). Germline values: CDR1 MNHEY, CDR2 SVGAGI. Trimming removed 0 bases at V and 13 bases at J, with 19 bases between. CDR3 size: 15 residues. CDR3 in DNA: TGTGCCAGCAGTTACTCAGGGTCACCAGGACTGCCGCAGTACTTC. This encodes CASSYSGSPGLPQYF.

The gene calls are TRBV27 and TRBJ1-1; D unresolved. Trimming stripped 5 bases from V and 3 bases from J, with 13 bases between. The CDR3 is 14 amino acids. CDR1 and CDR2 (germline): MNHEY, SMNVEV (reference sequence). The CDR3 DNA sequence: TGTGCCAGCAGTGACCAGCGTCCTGACACTGAAGCTTTCTTT. Encoded protein: CASSDQRPDTEAFF.

The chain couples TRBV6-5 to TRBJ2-7; TRBD1 agrees at 7 bases. V lost 2 bases and J lost 3; bases outside the gene matches: 4. There are 14 residues in the CDR3. The germline CDR1 and CDR2 sequences are MNHEY and SVGAGI. In DNA form, the CDR3 reads TGTGCCAGCAGTTACCGGAGACAGGGCTACGAGCAGTACTTC. Protein product: CASSYRRQGYEQYF.

J is TRBJ2-1 and V is TRBV12-3 or TRBV12-4; 7 bases agree with TRBD2. V was pared by 8 bases and J by 10 bases, with 5 bases of the junction left unmatched. The CDR3 loop spans 11 amino acids. CDR3 region: CASRGAGEQFF. As DNA, the CDR3 is TGTGCCAGCCGAGGAGCGGGGGAGCAGTTCTTC.

The chain couples TRBV3-1 (or the pseudogene TRBV3-2) to TRBJ1-6, with D possibly being TRBD1 (6 bases). Looked up from germline, CDR1 is LGHDT and CDR2 is YNNKEL (reference sequence). The CDR3 loop spans 13 amino acids. V shed 4 bases and J shed 14 bases, with 15 bases lying between them. The CDR3 sequence is CASSLMSSGALHF. The CDR3 DNA sequence: TGTGCCAGCAGCCTAATGTCTTCAGGGGCCCTCCACTTT.

A few counts support this clone. The CDR3 nucleotides read TGTGCCAGCAGCTTAGCGGGGCTAGTTTATGAGCAGTTCTTC. Its translation: CASSLAGLVYEQFF. This sequence joins TRBV11-1 and TRBJ2-1, with D possibly TRBD1 on 5 matching bases. The germline V gene has CDR1 SGHAT and CDR2 FQDESV (reference sequence). V was clipped by 0 bases and J by 8 bases, with 11 bases between them. The CDR3 contains 14 residues.

This clone was seen once. The V call is TRBV29-1, the J call TRBJ2-1; no definite D call. CDR1 is SQVTM and CDR2 is ANQGSEA in the germline V gene. Trimming pared 6 bases from V and 2 bases from J, leaving 14 bases between. This CDR3 spans 14 amino acids. The CDR3 DNA follows: TGCAGCGTCGCGTACAGAGATACCTACAATGAGCAGTTCTTC. It specifies CSVAYRDTYNEQFF.

The genes are TRBV19 and TRBJ2-2; 7 nucleotides agree with TRBD1. The J segment lost 7 bases and the V segment lost 3 bases, leaving 8 bases of the junction unmatched. CDR1 is LNHDA and CDR2 is SQIVND in the germline V gene (reference sequence). The CDR3 has 15 amino acids. In DNA form, the CDR3 reads TGTGCCAGTAGTATTCAGGCAGGGGGAGTCGGGGAGCTGTTTTTT. Encoded protein: CASSIQAGGVGELFF.

This sequence joins TRBV4-3 and TRBJ2-5, with 9 bases fitting TRBD1. After removal of 2 bases from V and 2 bases from J, the junction contained 3 bases not matched to a gene. The CDR3 consists of 15 residues. Germline V gene data show CDR1 as LGHNA and CDR2 as YSLEER. The CDR3 region is CASSQRQGGQETQYF. The CDR3 bases are TGCGCCAGCAGCCAAAGACAGGGGGGTCAAGAGACCCAGTACTTC.

This clone was counted only a few times. V and J are TRBV9 and TRBJ2-7; 7 positions match TRBD1. The trim removed 3 bases at V and 12 bases at J, leaving 9 bases unmatched. This CDR3 region has 12 residues. The germline V gene has CDR1 SGDLS and CDR2 YYNGEE. As DNA, the CDR3 is TGTGCCAGCAGCGCTTCGACAGGGTTGCCGTACTTC. Protein sequence: CASSASTGLPYF.

This rearrangement joins TRBV30 to TRBJ1-2; D might be TRBD1 (5 bases). This CDR3 has 20 amino acids. Germline CDR1 reads GTSNPN; CDR2 reads SVGIG (reference sequence). Trimming shortened V by 5 bases and J by 0 bases, and 31 bases separated the two germline ends. CDR3 bases: TGTGCCTGGCCTAGGCGGGACCTCTTCACCCCCTCCGATGCTAACTATGGCTACACCTTC. Protein sequence: CAWPRRDLFTPSDANYGYTF. Looking up the rest from reference TRBV30 and TRBJ1-2 gives the full variable domain: SQTIHQWPATLVQPVGSPLSLECTVEGTSNPNLYWYRQAAGRGLQLLFYSVGIGQISSEVPQNLSASRPQDRQFILSSKKLLLSDSGFYLCAWPRRDLFTPSDANYGYTFGSGTRLTVV.

The V call is TRBV15, the J call TRBJ2-3, with a possible D match to TRBD2 (5 bases). CDR3 length: 14 amino acids. V gave up 3 bases and J gave up 0 bases, with 7 bases separating them. Germline loops: CDR1 LNHNV, CDR2 YYDKDF (reference sequence). DNA for the CDR3: TGTGCCACCAGCAGGAGCGGAAGCACAGATACGCAGTATTTT. Translation: CATSRSGSTDTQYF.